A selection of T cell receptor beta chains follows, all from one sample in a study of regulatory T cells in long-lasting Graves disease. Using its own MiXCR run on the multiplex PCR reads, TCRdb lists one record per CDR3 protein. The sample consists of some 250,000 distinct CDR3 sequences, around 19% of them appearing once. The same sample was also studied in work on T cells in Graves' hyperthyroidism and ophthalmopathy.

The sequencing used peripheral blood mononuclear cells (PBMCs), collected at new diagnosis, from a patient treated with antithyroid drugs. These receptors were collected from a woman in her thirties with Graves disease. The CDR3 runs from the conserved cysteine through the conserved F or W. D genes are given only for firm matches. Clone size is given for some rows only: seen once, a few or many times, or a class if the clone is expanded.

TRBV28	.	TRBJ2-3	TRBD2	CASSPKPGLAGVGDTQYF	TGTGCCAGCAGTCCTAAACCGGGACTAGCGGGAGTTGGGGATACGCAGTATTTT
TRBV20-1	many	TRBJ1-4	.	CSASPFIPGAANEKLFF	TGCAGTGCTAGCCCCTTTATCCCGGGGGCCGCTAATGAAAAACTGTTTTTT
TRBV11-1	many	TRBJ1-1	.	CASSFEGMNTEAFF	TGTGCCAGCAGCTTCGAGGGGATGAACACTGAAGCTTTCTTT
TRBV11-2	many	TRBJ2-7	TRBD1	CASSLQGAYYEQYF	TGTGCCAGCAGCCTACAGGGGGCATACTACGAGCAGTACTTC
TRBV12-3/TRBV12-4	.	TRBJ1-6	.	CASSDLDTGHSPLHF	TGTGCCAGCAGTGACTTGGACACCGGGCATTCACCCCTCCACTTT
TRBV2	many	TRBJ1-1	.	CAGGGGMNTEAFF	TGTGCCGGCGGGGGGGGAATGAACACTGAAGCTTTCTTT
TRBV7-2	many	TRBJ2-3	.	CASSSRPGAGDTQYF	TGTGCCAGCAGCTCCCGGCCCGGGGCAGGAGATACGCAGTATTTT
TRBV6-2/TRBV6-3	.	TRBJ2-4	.	CASHDAIQYF	TGTGCCAGTCATGACGCCATTCAGTACTTC
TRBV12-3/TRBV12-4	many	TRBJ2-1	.	CASSAPGSSYNEQFF	TGTGCCAGCAGTGCCCCGGGGAGCTCCTACAATGAGCAGTTCTTC
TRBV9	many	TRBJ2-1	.	CASSVYAGFEQFF	TGTGCCAGCAGCGTATACGCCGGCTTTGAGCAGTTCTTC